What follows are 25 T cell receptor beta chains derived from one specimen sequenced in a study of shared clonotypes between healthy human individuals. Method: immunoSEQ multiplex PCR; TCRdb's copy keeps in-frame clones and lacks some. This table holds about 460,000 clones, roughly four fifths found once. Sequencing was performed on PBMCs. The receptors come from a middle-aged woman in good health. Some clones in this sample may be carry-over from other donors' samples.

This chain links TRBV9 with TRBJ1-3, with 10 nucleotides matching TRBD1. CDR1 and CDR2 (germline): SGDLS, YYNGEE. This CDR3 is built from 14 residues. The junction had 1 base not matched to a gene; V was cut back by 3 bases and J by 4 bases. The CDR3 nucleotides are TGTGCCAGCAGCGCGACAGGGGGCGGAAACACCATATATTTT. It yields the protein CASSATGGGNTIYF.

This clone was detected only a few times. The chain combines TRBV6-5 with TRBJ2-7; D not certain. V was cut by 5 bases and J by 4 bases, with 9 bases left in between. The CDR3 has 12 amino acids. Germline-derived CDR1 and CDR2 are MNHEY and SVGAGI. This CDR3 is CASSRGRYEQYF. The DNA of the CDR3 is TGTGCCAGCAGTCGCGGACGTTACGAGCAGTACTTC.

In its sample, this clone was seen many times. Other nucleotide sequences in the sample specify the same CDR3. This chain joins TRBV5-6 and TRBJ2-3, with unresolved D. CDR1 is SGHDT, CDR2 YYEEEE, per germline. V lost 4 bases, J lost 0 bases, and 12 bases lay in between. This CDR3 has 15 residues. This CDR3 reads CASSVTAGSTDTQYF. CDR3 DNA: TGTGCCAGCAGCGTTACGGCAGGCAGCACAGATACGCAGTATTTT.

V is TRBV7-9 and J is TRBJ2-7; D gene unclear. V was trimmed by 0 bases and J by 3 bases, leaving 18 bases between them. In germline, CDR1 is SEHNR, CDR2 FQNEAQ (reference sequence). CDR3 length: 17 amino acids. The CDR3 nucleotides are TGTGCCAGCAGCTTAGCAGGGCGCAAGGATTTGTTCTACGAGCAGTACTTC. Encoded protein: CASSLAGRKDLFYEQYF.

In the case of this clone: Other nucleotide sequences in the sample specify the same CDR3. The CDR3 DNA follows: TGTGCCAGCAGTACCGGACCTCTCTACGAGCAGTACTTC. Amino acid sequence: CASSTGPLYEQYF. The chain uses TRBV28 and TRBJ2-7; D is uncertain. The germline V gene has CDR1 MDHEN and CDR2 SYDVKM. The ends were cut back, 5 bases at V and 3 bases at J, with 11 bases in the middle. The CDR3 covers 13 residues.

This clone was counted only a few times. This probably arose from a read error, given a far larger clone one base away. The chain uses TRBV4-2 and TRBJ1-5; TRBD1 is a possible D gene (5 bases). Trimming took off 8 bases at V and 5 bases at J, with 13 bases between the two ends. Per germline, CDR1 LGHNA and CDR2 YNFKEQ. The CDR3 is 13 residues long. This CDR3 reads CASGRGGDQPQHF. DNA of the CDR3: TGTGCCAGCGGCCGCGGGGGGGATCAGCCCCAGCATTTT.

The chain has TRBV4-2 and TRBJ2-2; TRBD1 or TRBD2 may be the D gene (6 bases each). Trimming left V 0 bases short and J 5 bases short, with 19 bases between. The CDR3 has 18 amino acids. CDR1 and CDR2 (germline): LGHNA, YNFKEQ. The CDR3 region is CASSQESLSEGGTGELFF. DNA of the CDR3: TGTGCCAGCAGCCAAGAAAGTCTGTCCGAGGGGGGAACCGGGGAGCTGTTTTTT.

The chain carries TRBV7-9 and TRBJ2-5, with D perhaps matching TRBD1 or TRBD2 (5 bases each). The germline CDR1 and CDR2 sequences are SEHNR and FQNEAQ (reference sequence). The CDR3 spans 15 residues. The V and J ends lost 5 bases and 4 bases respectively, with 17 bases between them. In DNA form, the CDR3 reads TGTGCCAGCAGCGTAGAGGCAGCCGGGGCAGAGACCCAGTACTTC. Amino acid sequence: CASSVEAAGAETQYF.

About this clone itself: This probably arose from a read error, given a far larger clone one base away. V is TRBV7-3 and J is TRBJ2-5, with 13 bases identical to TRBD2. The germline CDR1 and CDR2 sequences are SGHTA and FQGTGA. The CDR3 is made up of 13 amino acids. The CDR3 DNA follows: TGTGCCAGCAGCGGACTAGCGGGAGAGACCAAGTACTTC. Translation: CASSGLAGETKYF.

In this sample, this clone turned up once. The chain links TRBV28 to TRBJ2-5; 9 positions agree with TRBD2. CDR3 size: 16 residues. The junction had 13 bases not matched to a gene; V was cut back by 7 bases and J by 4 bases. The germline V gene encodes CDR1 MDHEN and CDR2 SYDVKM. The CDR3 spells CASTLGGSGRGETQYF. CDR3 DNA: TGTGCCAGCACCCTGGGGGGTAGCGGGAGAGGAGAGACCCAGTACTTC.

The chain recombines TRBV29-1 with TRBJ2-2; perhaps D is TRBD1 or TRBD2 (5 bases each). CDR3 length: 15 amino acids. CDR1 and CDR2 (germline): SQVTM, ANQGSEA. V dropped 6 bases and J dropped 4 bases, with 18 bases sitting between them. In DNA, the CDR3 is TGCAGCGTGAACGGGGCAGGGAGTAGCACCGGGGAGCTGTTTTTT. It codes for CSVNGAGSSTGELFF.

As regards this clone: The identical CDR3 is also encoded by other nucleotide sequences in the sample. This rearrangement joins TRBV5-1 to TRBJ2-5; maybe TRBD1 (5 bases). Trimming left V 0 bases short and J 2 bases short, with 8 bases between. Looked up from germline, CDR1 is SGHRS and CDR2 is YFSETQ. The length of the CDR3 is 14 residues. The CDR3 sequence is CASSLGQGQETQYF. The CDR3 region has the DNA TGCGCCAGCAGCTTGGGGCAGGGTCAAGAGACCCAGTACTTC.

This chain joins TRBV14 and TRBJ2-1; D gene ambiguous. The CDR3 extends over 12 amino acids. Trimming cost V 0 bases and J 9 bases, with 6 bases left between them. Germline V gives CDR1 SGHDN, CDR2 FVKESK. The CDR3 sequence is CASSQDRREQFF. CDR3 DNA sequence: TGTGCCAGCAGCCAAGATCGGCGTGAGCAGTTCTTC.

The chain joins TRBV7-3 to TRBJ2-2; 7 bases line up with TRBD2. The CDR3 covers 15 residues. J gave up 3 bases and V 2 bases, and 3 bases lay outside the gene matches. Germline lookup yields CDR1 SGHTA and CDR2 FQGTGA. The CDR3 region is CASSLGREYTGELFF. CDR3 bases: TGTGCCAGCAGCTTAGGGCGGGAGTACACCGGGGAGCTGTTTTTT.

The chain carries TRBV9 and TRBJ2-1; either TRBD1 or TRBD2 may supply D (5 bases each). In germline, CDR1 is SGDLS, CDR2 YYNGEE. Trimming took off 0 bases at V and 4 bases at J, with 8 bases between the two ends. CDR3 length equals 14 residues. The CDR3 region is CASSVDGGYNEQFF. CDR3 sequence (DNA): TGTGCCAGCAGCGTAGATGGGGGTTACAATGAGCAGTTCTTC.

The chain has TRBV10-1 and TRBJ2-7; TRBD2 agrees at 8 bases. Per the germline V gene, CDR1 is WNHNN and CDR2 is SYGVQD (reference sequence). The V and J ends lost 0 bases and 11 bases, in that order; junction bases with no gene match: 15. The CDR3 spans 16 residues. The CDR3, as DNA: TGCGCCAGCAGTGAGTCGGGAGGGTCGGCGGGAGGTCGAAAGTACTTC. Residues: CASSESGGSAGGRKYF.

This clone came up many times. The chain joins TRBV9 to TRBJ2-7; unclear D gene. The length of the CDR3 is 14 residues. Germline CDR1 is SGDLS and CDR2 is YYNGEE. V lost 0 bases and J lost 3, with 10 bases in between. CDR3 DNA: TGTGCCAGCAGCGTAGGGGTCAGAAACTACGAGCAGTACTTC. This encodes CASSVGVRNYEQYF.

The sample holds one count of this clone. The rearrangement uses TRBV19 and TRBJ2-4, with TRBD1 matching over 9 bases. Unmatched junction bases numbered 3, after V lost 1 base and J lost 8 bases. Germline V gives CDR1 LNHDA, CDR2 SQIVND (reference sequence). The CDR3 extends over 14 amino acids. The CDR3 region is CASSIGQGVYIQYF. CDR3 DNA: TGTGCCAGTAGTATAGGACAGGGGGTTTACATTCAGTACTTC.

This chain links TRBV2 with TRBJ2-7; TRBD2 might be the D (6 bases). Germline V gene data show CDR1 as SNHLY and CDR2 as FYNNEI. V gave up 8 bases and J gave up 0 bases, with 11 bases separating them. The CDR3 spans 13 residues. CDR3 region: CASHGTYSYEQYF. The CDR3 DNA reads TGTGCCAGCCATGGGACTTACTCCTACGAGCAGTACTTC.

V is TRBV6-5 and J is TRBJ2-7, with 8 bases aligning to TRBD2. The length of the CDR3 is 15 residues. The germline gives CDR1 MNHEY, CDR2 SVGAGI. With V trimmed by 6 bases and J by 0 bases, 7 bases remained unmatched. The CDR3 sequence is CASSPAGGSSYEQYF. For the CDR3, the DNA is TGTGCCAGCAGCCCGGCGGGGGGATCCTCCTACGAGCAGTACTTC.

The chain employs TRBV9 and TRBJ2-7, with 8 nucleotides matching TRBD1. Germline lookup yields CDR1 SGDLS and CDR2 YYNGEE. Trimming cost V 2 bases and J 5 bases; bases outside gene matches: 9. The CDR3 has 15 residues. The CDR3 is CASSVQGQGGDEQYF. The CDR3 DNA sequence: TGTGCCAGCAGCGTCCAAGGACAGGGAGGAGACGAGCAGTACTTC.

The chain employs TRBV29-1 and TRBJ2-7; TRBD2 might be the D (7 bases). Per germline, CDR1 SQVTM and CDR2 ANQGSEA. The CDR3 loop spans 14 amino acids. V shed 6 bases and J shed 6 bases, with 21 bases lying between them. CDR3 in amino acids: CSVNIGGQLSEQYF. The CDR3 bases are TGCAGCGTGAACATCGGGGGGCAGCTTAGCGAGCAGTACTTC.

Notes on this clone: The same CDR3 arises from other DNA sequences in this sample as well. The V gene is TRBV30, the J gene TRBJ1-5; 7 nucleotides align to TRBD1. Germline V gene lookup returns CDR1 GTSNPN and CDR2 SVGIG (reference sequence). CDR3 length: 15 residues. Germline trimming cut 3 bases from V and 1 base from J; bases unmatched to any gene: 6. In nucleotides, the CDR3 is TGTGCCTGGAGGCGACCGGGACAGAGCAATCAGCCCCAGCATTTT. Amino acid sequence: CAWRRPGQSNQPQHF.

The chain recombines TRBV5-1 with TRBJ1-1; D is possibly TRBD1 (5 bases). In germline, CDR1 is SGHRS, CDR2 YFSETQ. V gave up 7 bases and J gave up 11 bases, with 21 bases separating them. The CDR3 has 13 residues. The CDR3 coding sequence is TGCGCCAGCGGCATTACGGGGCAGACCAACGCTTTCTTT. This gives the protein CASGITGQTNAFF. Full variable domain (missing parts from reference TRBV5-1 and TRBJ1-1): KAGVTQTPRYLIKTRGQQVTLSCSPISGHRSVSWYQQTPGQGLQFLFEYFSETQRNKGNFPGRFSGRQFSNSRSEMNVSTLELGDSALYLCASGITGQTNAFFGQGTRLTVV.

The rearrangement links TRBV28 to TRBJ2-2; D is ambiguous. Germline loops: CDR1 MDHEN, CDR2 SYDVKM. V shed 8 bases and J shed 6 bases, with 13 bases lying between them. The CDR3 sequence is 13 residues long. CDR3 nucleotides: TGTGCCAGCTATGCGGTCGGGCCCGGGGAGCTGTTTTTT. Its protein product is CASYAVGPGELFF.